The following is a TCR beta chain sequence with its context. The data belong to a study of blood T cell repertoires in COVID-19. This CDR3 has 17 amino acids. Trimming pared 4 bases from V and 5 bases from J, leaving 21 bases between. CDR1 is MDHEN and CDR2 is SYDVKM in the germline V gene. Measured with immunoSEQ multiplex PCR; TCRdb has only the in-frame clones, and not every one. The table has around 310,000 clones, almost 90% seen once. The V gene is TRBV28, the J gene TRBJ1-5, with D maybe TRBD1 (5 bases). Sequenced input: peripheral blood. This clonotype was sampled from a woman aged 40 to 55 with COVID-19, enrolled during active disease. Here the CDR3 reads CASSSRRGRGYYQPQHF. The CDR3 bases are TGTGCCAGCAGTTCACGGCGGGGGAGGGGATACTATCAGCCCCAGCATTTT. The variable domain in full, with the rest retrieved from reference TRBV28 and TRBJ1-5, is DVKVTQSSRYLVKRTGEKVFLECVQDMDHENMFWYRQDPGLGLRLIYFSYDVKMKEKGDIPEGYSVSREKKERFSLILESASTNQTSMYLCASSSRRGRGYYQPQHFGDGTRLSIL.